These 2 T cell receptor beta chains originate from one sample sequenced in a study of beta chain features in type 1 diabetes. Findings of the study overall: Shortening that was moderate but significant affected the TCRB CDR3s of Type 1 diabetes patients in all four CD4+ subsets.

These receptors have no identified antigens. Expressed TCRB transcripts were sequenced after all isolated RNA was converted to cDNA. Here immunoSEQ multiplex PCR was the method, and the copy in TCRdb shows in-frame clones only, minus some. Here the sample spans about 280,000 clones, 15% being singletons. Sequencing was performed on naive CD4+ T cells from blood. These receptors came from a man between 18 and 35 years old with type 1 diabetes.

There are a few counts of this clone. The chain couples TRBV5-4 to TRBJ2-5; 9 nucleotides agree with TRBD1. CDR1 and CDR2 from the germline V gene are SGHNT and YYREEE (reference sequence). CDR3 length: 15 residues. V lost 0 bases to trimming and J lost 5 bases; unmatched junction nucleotides: 5. CDR3 coding DNA: TGTGCCAGCAGCTTGGTGGGACAGGGTACGGAGACCCAGTACTTC. It specifies CASSLVGQGTETQYF.

The gene calls are TRBV6-6 and TRBJ2-3; 8 positions agree with TRBD1. The CDR3 spans 15 residues. Germline trimming cut 8 bases from V and 6 bases from J; bases unmatched to any gene: 13. The V gene's germline CDR1 is MNHNY and CDR2 SVGAGI (reference sequence). DNA for the CDR3: TGTGCCAGCGAACTACAGGGGGTCCCTAGGGATACGCAGTATTTT. It specifies CASELQGVPRDTQYF.